In its sample, the clone carrying this TCR beta chain was seen a few times. This CDR3 has 13 amino acids. V was cut by 4 bases and J by 8 bases, with 9 bases left in between. CDR1 and CDR2 from the germline V gene are SGHTA and FQGTGA. The sample originates from a study of CD8+CD57+ T cells in acquired aplastic anemia. Profiling of TCR beta VDJ combinations and CDR3 sequences used genomic DNA as template. TCRdb redid the calling of the reads with MiXCR, one entry per CDR3 protein. The sample lists around 200,000 distinct CDR3 sequences, 65% occurring once. By flow cytometry, patients selected for sequencing had shown an expansion of CD8+CD57+ cells.

The source is a human donor with aplastic anemia. This chain links TRBV7-3 with TRBJ1-6; D remains ambiguous. The specimen was sorted CD4+, CD8+, or CD8+CD57+ T cells (not recorded which) from PBMCs. The CDR3 region has the DNA TGTGCCAGCAGCTCGCAGCCTGATTCACCCCTCCACTTT. Residues: CASSSQPDSPLHF.